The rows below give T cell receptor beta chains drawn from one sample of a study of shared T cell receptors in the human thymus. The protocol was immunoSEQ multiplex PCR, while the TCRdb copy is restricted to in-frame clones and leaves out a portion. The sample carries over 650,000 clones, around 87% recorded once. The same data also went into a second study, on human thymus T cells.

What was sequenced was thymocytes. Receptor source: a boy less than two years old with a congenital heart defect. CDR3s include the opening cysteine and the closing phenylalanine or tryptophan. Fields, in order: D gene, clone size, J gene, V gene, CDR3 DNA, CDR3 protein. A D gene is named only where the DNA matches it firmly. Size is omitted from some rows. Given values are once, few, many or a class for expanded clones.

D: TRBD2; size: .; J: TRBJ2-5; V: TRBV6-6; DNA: TGTGCCAGCAGAACGGGGGGGCCGTTGGTGGAGACCCAGTACTTC; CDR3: CASRTGGPLVETQYF
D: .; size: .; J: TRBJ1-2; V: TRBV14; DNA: TGTGCCAGCAGCCAAGAGGAGGGAAAGACCTATGGCTACACCTTC; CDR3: CASSQEEGKTYGYTF
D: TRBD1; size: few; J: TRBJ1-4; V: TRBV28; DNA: TGTGCCAGCAGCTCCCAGGGGGCCGCATGGGAAAAACTGTTTTTT; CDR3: CASSSQGAAWEKLFF
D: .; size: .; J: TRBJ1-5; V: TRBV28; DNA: TGTGCCAGCAGTTTGGCAAATCAGCCCCAGCATTTT; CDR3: CASSLANQPQHF
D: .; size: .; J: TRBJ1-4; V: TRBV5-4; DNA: TGTGCCAGCAGCTCAGGTCAGGAAGCTGAAAAACTGTTTTTT; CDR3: CASSSGQEAEKLFF
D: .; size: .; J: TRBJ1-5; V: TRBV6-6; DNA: TGTGCCAGCAGTTACAGGGCATCAGGGGATCAGCCCCAGCATTTT; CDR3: CASSYRASGDQPQHF
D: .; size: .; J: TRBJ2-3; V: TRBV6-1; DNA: TGTGCCAGCAGTGCAGGGGTCACAGATACGCAGTATTTT; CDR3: CASSAGVTDTQYF
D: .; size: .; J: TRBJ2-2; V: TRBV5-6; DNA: TGTGCCAGCAGCCAGAGAGCAGGGCCTCTTTTAACCGGGGAGCTGTTTTTT; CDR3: CASSQRAGPLLTGELFF
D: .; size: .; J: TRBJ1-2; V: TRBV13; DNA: TGTGCCAGCAGCTTACAGGGATCGTGGGGCTACACCTTC; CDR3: CASSLQGSWGYTF
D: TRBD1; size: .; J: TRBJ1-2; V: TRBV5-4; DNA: TGTGCCAGCAGCTCACAGGGGAGAGGGGGCTACACCTTC; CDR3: CASSSQGRGGYTF
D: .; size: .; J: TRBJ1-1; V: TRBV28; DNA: TGTGCCAGCAGTGATCAGATGAACACTGAAGCTTTCTTT; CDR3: CASSDQMNTEAFF
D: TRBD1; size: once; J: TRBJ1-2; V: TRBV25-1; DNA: TGTGCCAGCAGTGGGGACAGGGGGCGCGTCAATAACTATGGCTACACCTTC; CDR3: CASSGDRGRVNNYGYTF
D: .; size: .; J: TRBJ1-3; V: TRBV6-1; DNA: TGTGCCAGCAACCACAGGGCTATCTCTGGAAACACCATATATTTT; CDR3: CASNHRAISGNTIYF
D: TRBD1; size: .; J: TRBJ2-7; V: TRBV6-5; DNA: TGTGCCAGCAGTTACTCGGGGCCAGGGGGCAACTACGAGCAGTACTTC; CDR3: CASSYSGPGGNYEQYF
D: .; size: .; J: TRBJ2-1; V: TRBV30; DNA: TGTGCCTGGAGTGTGGTCAGCTCCTACAATGAGCAGTTCTTC; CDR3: CAWSVVSSYNEQFF
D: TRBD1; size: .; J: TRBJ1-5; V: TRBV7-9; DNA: TGTGCCAGCAGCCCTGGACAGGGGAATAGCAATCAGCCCCAGCATTTT; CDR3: CASSPGQGNSNQPQHF
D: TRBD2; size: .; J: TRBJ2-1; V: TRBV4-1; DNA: TGCGCCAGCAGACCCGGACAGGGGACTAGCGGGGTTCGGGGCAATGAGCAGTTCTTC; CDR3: CASRPGQGTSGVRGNEQFF
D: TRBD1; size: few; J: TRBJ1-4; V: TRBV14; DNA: TGTGCCAGCAGCCAGCCGGGACAGGGGGAGGAGGAAAAACTGTTTTTT; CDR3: CASSQPGQGEEEKLFF
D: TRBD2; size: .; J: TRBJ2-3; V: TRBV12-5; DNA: TGTGCTAGTGGTTTCGAGACTAGCGGGAGGTCTCGGATCGGCACAGATACGCAGTATTTT; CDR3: CASGFETSGRSRIGTDTQYF
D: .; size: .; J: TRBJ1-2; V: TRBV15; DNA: TGTGCCACCAGCAGAGGTCGGGAACACCCTAACTATGGCTACACCTTC; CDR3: CATSRGREHPNYGYTF
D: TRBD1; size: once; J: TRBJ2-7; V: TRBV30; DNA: TGTGCCTGGGGAACGCCGAAACGGGACAGGGGGTACGAGCAGTACTTC; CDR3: CAWGTPKRDRGYEQYF
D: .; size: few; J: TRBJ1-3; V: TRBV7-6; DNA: TGTGCCAGCAGCTTAGACAGCTTCTCTGGAAACACCATATATTTT; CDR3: CASSLDSFSGNTIYF
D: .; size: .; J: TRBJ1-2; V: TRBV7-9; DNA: TGTGCCAGCAGCCCGCGGACGGACTCACCTAACTATGGCTACACCTTC; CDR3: CASSPRTDSPNYGYTF
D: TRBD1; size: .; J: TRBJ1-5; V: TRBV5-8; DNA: TGTGCCAGCAGCTGCACAGGGGAAGGGGTCGATCAGCCCCAGCATTTT; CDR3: CASSCTGEGVDQPQHF
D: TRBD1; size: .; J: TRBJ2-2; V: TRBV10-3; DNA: TGTGCCATCAGTGATGTGGGGGACAGGGTGGGCACCGGGGAGCTGTTTTTT; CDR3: CAISDVGDRVGTGELFF
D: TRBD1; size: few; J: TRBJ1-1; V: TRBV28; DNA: TGTGCCACCCAAGGGACAGGGGAGAGTGAAGCTTTCTTT; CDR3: CATQGTGESEAFF
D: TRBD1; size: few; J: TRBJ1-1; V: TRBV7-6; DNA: TGTGCCAGCAGCGTCCAGGACAGGGGAAGTCTGAACACTGAAGCTTTCTTT; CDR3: CASSVQDRGSLNTEAFF
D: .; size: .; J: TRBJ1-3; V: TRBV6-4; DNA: TGTGCCAGATTCACTGGAAACACCATATATTTT; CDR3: CARFTGNTIYF
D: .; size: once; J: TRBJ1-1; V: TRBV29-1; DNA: TGCAGCGTTGATGGCCATCAGGCTGAAGCTTTCTTT; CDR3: CSVDGHQAEAFF
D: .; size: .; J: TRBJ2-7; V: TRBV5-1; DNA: TGCGCCAGCAGCTTGGACGGGCCGGGGAGCTACGAGCAGTACTTC; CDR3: CASSLDGPGSYEQYF
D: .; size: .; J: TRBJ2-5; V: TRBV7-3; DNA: TGTGCCAGCAGCTCCTTGACAGACTTC; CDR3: CASSSLTDF
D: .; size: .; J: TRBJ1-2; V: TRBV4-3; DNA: TGCGCCAGCAGCCAAGATGGCGCGGCAGGGTCGAACTATGGCTACACCTTC; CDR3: CASSQDGAAGSNYGYTF
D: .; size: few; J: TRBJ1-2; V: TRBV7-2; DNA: TGTGCCAGCAGCCCCGTGGGGGGGGATAACTATGGCTACACCTTC; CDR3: CASSPVGGDNYGYTF
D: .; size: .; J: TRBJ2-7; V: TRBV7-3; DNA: TGTGCCAGCGCACAACAGGGCAACTACGAGCAGTACTTC; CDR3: CASAQQGNYEQYF
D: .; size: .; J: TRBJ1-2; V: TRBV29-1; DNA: TGCAGCGTTGGGGGTCGGGGGGAACGAGGCTACACCTTC; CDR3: CSVGGRGERGYTF
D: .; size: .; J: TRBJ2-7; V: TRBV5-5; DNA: TGTGCCAGCAGCCCATCGCACAGGGATCGCCACGAGCAGTACTTC; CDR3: CASSPSHRDRHEQYF
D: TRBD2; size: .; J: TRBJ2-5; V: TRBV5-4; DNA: TGTGCCAGCAGCTTGGCTAGCGGGGGTCCGGAGACCCAGTACTTC; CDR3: CASSLASGGPETQYF
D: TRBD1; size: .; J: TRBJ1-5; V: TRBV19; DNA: TGTGCCAGTGGGGACAGGGGCCAGCCCCAGCATTTT; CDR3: CASGDRGQPQHF
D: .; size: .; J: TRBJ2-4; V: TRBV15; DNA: TGTGCCACCAGCAGGCCCCAGGGGTCTCTAGCCAAAAACATTCAGTACTTC; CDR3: CATSRPQGSLAKNIQYF
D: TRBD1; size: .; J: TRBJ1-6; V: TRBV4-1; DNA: TGCGCCAGCAAGAGGAAGAGACAGGGGCATTCACCCCTCCACTTT; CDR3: CASKRKRQGHSPLHF
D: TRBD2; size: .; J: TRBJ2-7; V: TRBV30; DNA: TGTGCCTGGTGTCCTACTAGCGTGTGCTACGAGCAGTACTTC; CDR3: CAWCPTSVCYEQYF
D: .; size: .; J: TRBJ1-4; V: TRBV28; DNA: TGTGCCAGCAGACCAGCTCCGGGTAATGAAAAACTGTTTTTT; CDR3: CASRPAPGNEKLFF